These 14 T cell receptor beta chains originate from one sample sequenced in a study of blood T cell repertoires in COVID-19. The method was immunoSEQ multiplex PCR; TCRdb's version includes in-frame clones alone and lacks a portion of them. The data show about 180,000 clones, 84% seen once. Material for sequencing was peripheral blood. Every receptor here comes from a man aged 18 to 30 with active or convalescent COVID-19.

The CDR3 region is CASSFDRESYEQYF. In nucleotides, the CDR3 is TGTGCCAGCAGCTTCGACAGGGAATCCTACGAGCAGTACTTC. V and J are TRBV7-9 and TRBJ2-7; 7 positions agree with TRBD1. Germline-derived CDR1 and CDR2 are SEHNR and FQNEAQ (reference sequence). After removal of 3 bases from V and 1 base from J, the junction contained 3 bases not matched to a gene. The CDR3 is 14 amino acids.

This clone has just a few counts. This chain connects TRBV5-6 to TRBJ2-7, with unresolved D. The V and J ends lost 4 bases and 1 base respectively, with 12 bases between them. Germline values: CDR1 SGHDT, CDR2 YYEEEE. The CDR3 is made up of 14 amino acids. The CDR3, as DNA: TGTGCCAGCAGCCCCCGAGTGCGATCCTACGAGCAGTACTTC. It codes for CASSPRVRSYEQYF.

This clone was seen once. This chain uses TRBV20-1 with TRBJ1-3; maybe TRBD1 (6 bases). The CDR3 extends over 13 amino acids. The V end lost 3 bases, the J end lost 7 bases, and 13 bases lay between the germline ends. In germline, CDR1 is DFQATT, CDR2 SNEGSKA (reference sequence). CDR3: CSASPTGWNTIYF. The DNA of the CDR3 is TGCAGTGCTAGTCCGACAGGCTGGAACACCATATATTTT.

CDR3 residues: CASSLRVWGENTEAFF. CDR3 nucleotides: TGTGCCAGCAGTTTACGGGTCTGGGGGGAGAACACTGAAGCTTTCTTT. The rearrangement uses TRBV27 and TRBJ1-1; a possible D gene is TRBD1 (5 bases). V lost 2 bases and J lost 1, with 14 bases in between. The CDR3 spans 16 residues. Germline V gene data show CDR1 as MNHEY and CDR2 as SMNVEV (reference sequence).

The rearrangement joins TRBV6-2 or TRBV6-3 to TRBJ1-1; D gene uncertain. The CDR3 is 14 residues long. V lost 4 bases, J lost 0 bases, and 9 bases lay in between. Germline values: CDR1 MNHEY, CDR2 SVGEGT. CDR3 in DNA: TGTGCCAGCAGTTGGTCAGGCATGAACACTGAAGCTTTCTTT. Translated: CASSWSGMNTEAFF.

The V and J genes are TRBV5-6 and TRBJ2-3, with TRBD2 matching 7 bases. The trim removed 3 bases at V and 3 bases at J, leaving 7 bases unmatched. Germline CDR1 SGHDT, CDR2 YYEEEE. The CDR3 is 15 amino acids. CDR3 amino acids: CASSSLAGATDTQYF. The CDR3 nucleotides read TGTGCCAGCAGCTCCTTGGCGGGAGCGACAGATACGCAGTATTTT.

This clone was seen once. V and J are TRBV19 and TRBJ1-5; TRBD1 is a possible D gene (6 bases). Trimming shortened V by 5 bases and J by 2 bases, and 10 bases separated the two germline ends. Germline CDR1 reads LNHDA; CDR2 reads SQIVND (reference sequence). The CDR3 runs 14 residues. The CDR3 here is CASSHRAGNQPQHF. CDR3 nucleotides: TGTGCCAGTAGTCACAGGGCGGGCAATCAGCCCCAGCATTTT.

The chain couples TRBV6-4 to TRBJ2-3; D is perhaps TRBD2 (6 bases). This CDR3 region has 13 residues. Germline V CDR1 and CDR2: MRHNA, SNTAGT. V lost 5 bases and J 1 base, leaving 7 bases between the germline ends. The CDR3 here is CASSLARTDTQYF. DNA of the CDR3: TGTGCCAGCAGTCTAGCGCGCACAGATACGCAGTATTTT.

The V and J genes are TRBV5-1 and TRBJ1-6, with 8 nucleotides matching TRBD1. CDR1 SGHRS and CDR2 YFSETQ come from the germline V gene. J gave up 10 bases and V 3 bases, and 6 bases lay outside the gene matches. This CDR3 is built from 14 residues. CDR3 amino acids: CASSSDREESPLHF. CDR3 DNA: TGCGCCAGCAGCTCGGACAGGGAAGAATCACCCCTCCACTTT. The variable domain in full, completed from reference TRBV5-1 and TRBJ1-6, reads KAGVTQTPRYLIKTRGQQVTLSCSPISGHRSVSWYQQTPGQGLQFLFEYFSETQRNKGNFPGRFSGRQFSNSRSEMNVSTLELGDSALYLCASSSDREESPLHFGNGTRLTVT.

J is TRBJ1-1 and V is TRBV10-3, with 7 nucleotides matching TRBD1. Germline-derived CDR1 and CDR2 are ENHRY and SYGVKD. Unmatched junction bases numbered 13, after V lost 10 bases and J lost 2 bases. The CDR3 runs 15 residues. This CDR3 reads CATDNRDRKNTEAFF. The CDR3 DNA reads as TGTGCCACCGATAACCGGGACAGAAAAAACACTGAAGCTTTCTTT.

This clone has only a few counts. The rearrangement uses TRBV7-9 and TRBJ1-2; 8 positions agree with TRBD1. CDR3 length: 14 amino acids. CDR1 and CDR2 (germline): SEHNR, FQNEAQ (reference sequence). V gave up 4 bases and J gave up 8 bases; unmatched junction bases: 9. CDR3: CASSSNTGGRGYTF. The CDR3 nucleotides read TGTGCCAGCAGCTCAAACACAGGGGGACGAGGCTACACCTTC.

This chain joins TRBV6-4 and TRBJ2-3, with 7 bases matching TRBD1. The CDR3 sequence is 14 residues long. Germline V CDR1 and CDR2: MRHNA, SNTAGT. V lost 0 bases to trimming and J lost 6 bases; unmatched junction nucleotides: 3. Here the CDR3 reads CASSDSEGADTQYF. CDR3 in DNA: TGTGCCAGCAGTGACTCTGAGGGGGCCGATACGCAGTATTTT.

The chain is built from TRBV12-3 or TRBV12-4 and TRBJ2-7, with D unclear. The CDR3 is made up of 12 amino acids. Trimming shortened V by 5 bases and J by 5 bases, and 10 bases separated the two germline ends. The DNA of the CDR3 is TGTGCCAGCAGTGTCGCAGGAAACGAGCAGTACTTC. Its protein is CASSVAGNEQYF.

This clone was seen once. This sequence joins TRBV6-4 and TRBJ1-4, with D hard to call. CDR3 length equals 15 residues. Germline V gene lookup returns CDR1 MRHNA and CDR2 SNTAGT. V lost 3 bases and J lost 1, with 9 bases in between. The chain's CDR3 is CASSEKAGTNEKLFF. CDR3 bases: TGTGCCAGCAGTGAGAAAGCAGGAACTAATGAAAAACTGTTTTTT.